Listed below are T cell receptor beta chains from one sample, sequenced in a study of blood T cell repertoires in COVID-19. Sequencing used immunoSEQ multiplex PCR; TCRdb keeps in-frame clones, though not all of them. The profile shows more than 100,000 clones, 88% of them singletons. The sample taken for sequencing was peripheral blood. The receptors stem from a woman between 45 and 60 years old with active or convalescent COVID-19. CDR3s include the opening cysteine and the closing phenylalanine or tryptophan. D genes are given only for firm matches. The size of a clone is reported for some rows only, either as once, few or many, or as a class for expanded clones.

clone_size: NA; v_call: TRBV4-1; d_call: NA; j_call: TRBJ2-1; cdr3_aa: CASSQDTLARYNEQFF; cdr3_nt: TGCGCCAGCAGCCAAGATACTTTGGCTAGGTACAATGAGCAGTTCTTC
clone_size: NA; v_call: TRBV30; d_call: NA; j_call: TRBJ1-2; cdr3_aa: CAWTVRNYGYTF; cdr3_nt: TGTGCCTGGACAGTTCGAAACTATGGCTACACCTTC
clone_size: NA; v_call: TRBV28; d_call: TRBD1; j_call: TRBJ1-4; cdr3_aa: CASSSTSGTGGVYNEKLFF; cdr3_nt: TGTGCCAGCAGTTCTACGTCCGGGACAGGGGGCGTCTATAATGAAAAACTGTTTTTT
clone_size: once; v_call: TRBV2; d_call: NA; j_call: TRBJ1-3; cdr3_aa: CASRLVGNTIYF; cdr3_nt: TGTGCCAGTAGATTAGTCGGAAACACCATATATTTT
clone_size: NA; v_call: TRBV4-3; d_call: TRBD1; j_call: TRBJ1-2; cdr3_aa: CASSQRQGAAYGYTF; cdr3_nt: TGCGCCAGCAGCCAACGACAGGGCGCGGCCTATGGCTACACCTTC
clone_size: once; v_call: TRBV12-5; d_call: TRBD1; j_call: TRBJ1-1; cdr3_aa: CASGSTGVFTEAFF; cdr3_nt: TGTGCTAGTGGTTCCACAGGGGTCTTCACTGAAGCTTTCTTT
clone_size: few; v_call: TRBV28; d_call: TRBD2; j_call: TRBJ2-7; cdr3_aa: CASSLVLFSGGAYEQYF; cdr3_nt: TGTGCCAGCAGTTTGGTCCTTTTTAGCGGGGGAGCCTACGAGCAGTACTTC
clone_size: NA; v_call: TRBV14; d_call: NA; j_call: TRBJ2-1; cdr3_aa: CASSQERLKQFF; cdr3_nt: TGTGCCAGCAGCCAAGAGCGGCTCAAGCAGTTCTTC
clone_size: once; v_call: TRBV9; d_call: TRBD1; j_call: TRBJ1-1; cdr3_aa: CASSVRDRNTEAFF; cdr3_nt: TGTGCCAGCAGCGTCCGGGACAGGAACACTGAAGCTTTCTTT
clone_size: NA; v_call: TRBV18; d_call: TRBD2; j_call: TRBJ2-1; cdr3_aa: CASSRSGSYNEQFF; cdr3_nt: TGTGCCAGCTCCCGGAGCGGGAGCTATAATGAGCAGTTCTTC
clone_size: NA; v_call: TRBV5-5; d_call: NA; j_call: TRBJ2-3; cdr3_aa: CASSLDRAGMHF; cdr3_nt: TGTGCCAGCAGCTTGGACAGAGCGGGTATGCATTTT
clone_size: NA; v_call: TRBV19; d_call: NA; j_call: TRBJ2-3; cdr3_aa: CASSTDYSTDTQYF; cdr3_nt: TGTGCCAGTAGTACGGACTACAGCACAGATACGCAGTATTTT
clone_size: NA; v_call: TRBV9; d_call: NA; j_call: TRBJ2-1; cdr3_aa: CASSETTYNEQFF; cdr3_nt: TGTGCCAGCAGCGAGACTACTTACAATGAGCAGTTCTTC
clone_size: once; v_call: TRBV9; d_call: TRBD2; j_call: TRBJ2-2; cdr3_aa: CASSVGTSGFFTGELFF; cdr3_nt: TGTGCCAGCAGCGTCGGGACTAGCGGTTTCTTCACCGGGGAGCTGTTTTTT
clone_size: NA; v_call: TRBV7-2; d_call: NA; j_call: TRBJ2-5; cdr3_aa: CASSLGQASPPYF; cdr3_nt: TGTGCCAGCAGCTTAGGTCAGGCTTCTCCCCCTTACTTC
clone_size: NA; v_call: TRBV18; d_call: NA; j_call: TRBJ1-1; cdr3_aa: CASSPPSSPTTVSSFF; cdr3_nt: TGTGCCAGCTCACCACCGAGTAGCCCAACGACAGTAAGTTCTTTCTTT
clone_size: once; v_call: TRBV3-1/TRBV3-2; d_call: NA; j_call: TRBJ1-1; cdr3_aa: CASSQEGGRTEAFF; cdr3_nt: TGTGCCAGCAGCCAAGAGGGTGGGAGAACTGAAGCTTTCTTT
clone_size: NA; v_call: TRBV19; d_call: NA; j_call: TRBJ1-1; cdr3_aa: CASSINHSSGGAFF; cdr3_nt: TGTGCCAGTAGTATCAATCATTCGTCGGGGGGAGCTTTCTTT
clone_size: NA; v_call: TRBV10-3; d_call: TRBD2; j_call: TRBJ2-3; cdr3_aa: CAIRGTIAGGLDTQYF; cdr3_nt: TGTGCCATCAGGGGGACTATAGCGGGTGGTCTAGATACGCAGTATTTT
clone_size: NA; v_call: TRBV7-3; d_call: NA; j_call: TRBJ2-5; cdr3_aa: CASSLGRGMETQYF; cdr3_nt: TGTGCCAGCAGCCTTGGACGGGGTATGGAGACCCAGTACTTC
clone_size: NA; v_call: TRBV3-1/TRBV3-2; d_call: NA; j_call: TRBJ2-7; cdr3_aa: CASSQDPSASSYEQYF; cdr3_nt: TGTGCCAGCAGCCAAGACCCGAGCGCGAGCTCCTACGAGCAGTACTTC
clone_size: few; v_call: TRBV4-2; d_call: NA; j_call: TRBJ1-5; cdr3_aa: CASSQDRARRQHF; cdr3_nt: TGTGCCAGCAGCCAAGACAGAGCGAGACGCCAGCATTTT
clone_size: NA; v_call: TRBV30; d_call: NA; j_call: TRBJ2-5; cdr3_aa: CAWSARYF; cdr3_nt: TGTGCCTGGAGTGCTCGGTACTTC
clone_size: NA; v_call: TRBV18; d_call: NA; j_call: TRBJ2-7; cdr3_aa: CASSVAVESSYEQYF; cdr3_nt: TGTGCCAGCTCGGTCGCGGTGGAGAGCTCCTACGAGCAGTACTTC
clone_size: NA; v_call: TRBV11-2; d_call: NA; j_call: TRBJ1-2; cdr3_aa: CASSYDSYGYTF; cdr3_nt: TGTGCCAGCAGCTACGACAGCTATGGCTACACCTTC
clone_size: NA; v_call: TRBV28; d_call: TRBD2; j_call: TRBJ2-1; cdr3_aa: CASFQREGSYNEQFF; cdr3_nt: TGTGCCAGCTTCCAGCGGGAGGGTTCCTACAATGAGCAGTTCTTC
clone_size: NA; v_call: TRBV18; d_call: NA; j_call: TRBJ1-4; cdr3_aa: CASSSDGRVEKLFF; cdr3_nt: TGTGCCAGCTCATCAGATGGGCGGGTTGAAAAACTGTTTTTT
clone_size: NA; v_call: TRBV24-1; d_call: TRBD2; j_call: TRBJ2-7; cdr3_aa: CATRLPGGEQYF; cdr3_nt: TGTGCCACCAGGCTTCCGGGGGGAGAGCAGTACTTC
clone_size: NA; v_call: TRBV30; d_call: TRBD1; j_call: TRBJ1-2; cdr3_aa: CALGRTGPYGYTF; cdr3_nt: TGTGCCTTAGGTCGGACAGGGCCCTATGGCTACACCTTC
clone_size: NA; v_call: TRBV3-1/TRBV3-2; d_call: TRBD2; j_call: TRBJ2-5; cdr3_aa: CASSQEGRLAGGFETQYF; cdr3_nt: TGTGCCAGCAGCCAAGAAGGGAGACTAGCGGGAGGATTTGAGACCCAGTACTTC
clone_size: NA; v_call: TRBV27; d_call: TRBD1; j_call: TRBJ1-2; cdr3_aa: CASSGRDRGRNIYGYTF; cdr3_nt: TGTGCCAGCAGTGGCCGGGACAGGGGGCGGAATATCTATGGCTACACCTTC
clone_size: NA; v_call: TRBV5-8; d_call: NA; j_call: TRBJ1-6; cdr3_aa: CASSYPGRNSPLHF; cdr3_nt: TGTGCCAGCAGCTATCCGGGGAGGAATTCACCCCTCCACTTT
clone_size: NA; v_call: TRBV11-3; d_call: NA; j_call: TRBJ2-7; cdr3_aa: CASSLFPTDYEQYF; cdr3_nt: TGTGCCAGCAGCTTATTCCCAACAGATTACGAGCAGTACTTC
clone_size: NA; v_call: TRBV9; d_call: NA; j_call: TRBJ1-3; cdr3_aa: CASSSAQFSGNTIYF; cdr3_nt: TGTGCCAGCAGCTCCGCACAATTCTCTGGAAACACCATATATTTT
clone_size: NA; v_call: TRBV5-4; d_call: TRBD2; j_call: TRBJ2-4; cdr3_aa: CASSLAGENIQYF; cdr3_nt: TGTGCCAGCAGCTTAGCGGGGGAAAACATTCAGTACTTC
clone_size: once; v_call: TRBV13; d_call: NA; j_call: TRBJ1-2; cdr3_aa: CASSPGLDYGYTF; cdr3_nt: TGTGCCAGCAGCCCAGGGTTAGACTATGGCTACACCTTC
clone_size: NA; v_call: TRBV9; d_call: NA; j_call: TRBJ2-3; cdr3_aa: CASSVSLTDTQYF; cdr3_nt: TGTGCCAGCAGCGTCTCCTTAACAGATACGCAGTATTTT